What follows are 5 T cell receptor beta chains derived from one specimen sequenced in a study of monozygotic twins with cystic fibrosis. Only in-frame clones appear in the TCRdb table, and some are missing; sequencing was by immunoSEQ multiplex PCR. Among under 20,000 clones listed, 91% were seen once. Sequencing used blood. These receptors were collected from a girl aged 2-10 years with cystic fibrosis.

This sequence joins TRBV30 and TRBJ2-1; D gene uncertain. CDR1 and CDR2 (germline): GTSNPN, SVGIG (reference sequence). With 6 bases removed from V and 2 bases from J, the gap between germline ends came to 11 bases. The length of the CDR3 is 13 residues. In DNA, the CDR3 is TGTGCCTGTAAACTCGGCCCCTACAATGAGCAGTTCTTC. Translated: CACKLGPYNEQFF.

This clone was picked up a small number of times. The V gene is TRBV10-1, the J gene TRBJ2-7; perhaps TRBD2 as D (6 bases). Trimming left V 3 bases short and J 0 bases short, with 15 bases between. The CDR3 contains 16 residues. CDR1 is WNHNN and CDR2 is SYGVQD in the germline V gene (reference sequence). The CDR3 region has the DNA TGCGCCAGCAGTGATGGGAGCGCGGGGAGCTCCTACGAGCAGTACTTC. Translating gives CASSDGSAGSSYEQYF.

This chain connects TRBV28 to TRBJ1-1, with a weak D call TRBD1 (6 bases). CDR1 and CDR2 (germline): MDHEN, SYDVKM. Trimming shortened V by 2 bases and J by 0 bases, and 28 bases separated the two germline ends. This CDR3 has 21 residues. The CDR3 region is CASSLLPRDTITGEMNTEAFF. The DNA for the CDR3 is TGTGCCAGCAGTTTACTCCCCCGGGACACTATTACTGGGGAGATGAACACTGAAGCTTTCTTT.

J is TRBJ2-1 and V is TRBV28; possibly TRBD2 for D (6 bases). Germline CDR1 is MDHEN and CDR2 is SYDVKM. The CDR3 has 14 residues. Trimming removed 6 bases from V and 5 bases from J, with 14 bases in between. CDR3 in amino acids: CASRAGTANNEQFF. The CDR3 DNA reads TGTGCCAGCAGGGCAGGGACTGCTAACAATGAGCAGTTCTTC.

The chain recombines TRBV19 with TRBJ2-2, with 8 bases matching TRBD2. Unmatched junction bases numbered 7, after V lost 4 bases and J lost 6 bases. The CDR3 runs 15 residues. Germline V CDR1 and CDR2: LNHDA, SQIVND (reference sequence). The DNA for the CDR3 is TGTGCCAGTAGTAATGCGGGGGGTTCCCCCGGGGAGCTGTTTTTT. Translating gives CASSNAGGSPGELFF.